This T cell receptor (beta chain) was sequenced during a study of T cell responses to AZD1222 COVID-19 vaccine. Study-level results: Vaccine-associated CD4 TCRs spanned spike, dominant at 160-218 and 743-854. Rises in breadth and depth of Spike-specific TCRs came after two AZD1222 doses.

This CDR3 has 14 residues. V dropped 6 bases and J dropped 5; count of bases not matched to a gene: 6. The V gene's germline CDR1 is MNHNY and CDR2 SVGAGI (reference sequence). Some clones are missing from TCRdb's copy, which holds only in-frame ones; the method was immunoSEQ multiplex PCR. The table records 120,000 to 150,000 clones, approximately 89% of them present only once. In the case of this clone: Its cognate antigen is unknown.

The sample in question was peripheral blood, obtained on day 0 of MenACWY control vaccination. This receptor was identified in an adult in good health. The chain couples TRBV6-6 to TRBJ1-5; 8 nucleotides line up with TRBD1. CDR3 sequence reads: CASSPDRADQPQHF. CDR3 bases: TGTGCCAGCAGCCCGGACAGGGCTGATCAGCCCCAGCATTTT.